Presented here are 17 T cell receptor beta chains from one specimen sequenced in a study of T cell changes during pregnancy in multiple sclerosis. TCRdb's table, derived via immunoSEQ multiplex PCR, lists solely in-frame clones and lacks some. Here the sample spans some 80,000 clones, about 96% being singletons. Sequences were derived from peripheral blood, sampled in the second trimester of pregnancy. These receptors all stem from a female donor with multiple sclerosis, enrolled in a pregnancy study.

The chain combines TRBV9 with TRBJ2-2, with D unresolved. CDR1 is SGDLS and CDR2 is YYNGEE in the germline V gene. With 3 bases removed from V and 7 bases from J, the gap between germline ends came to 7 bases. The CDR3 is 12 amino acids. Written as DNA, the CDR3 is TGTGCCAGCAGCGGAGCGTTCGGGGAGCTGTTTTTT. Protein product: CASSGAFGELFF.

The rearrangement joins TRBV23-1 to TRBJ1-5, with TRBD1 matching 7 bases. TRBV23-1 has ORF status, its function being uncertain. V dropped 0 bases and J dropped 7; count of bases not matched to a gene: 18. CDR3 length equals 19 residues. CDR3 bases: TGCGCCAGCAGTCAATCGATAGAACAGGGGCCCAAATCCAGGCAGCCCCAGCATTTT. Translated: CASSQSIEQGPKSRQPQHF.

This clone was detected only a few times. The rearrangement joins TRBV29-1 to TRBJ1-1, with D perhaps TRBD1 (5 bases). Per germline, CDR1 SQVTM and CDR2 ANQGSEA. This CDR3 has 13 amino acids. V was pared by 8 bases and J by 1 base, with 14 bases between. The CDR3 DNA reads TGCAGCCCCGTCATGGGGCCGAACACTGAAGCTTTCTTT. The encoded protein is CSPVMGPNTEAFF.

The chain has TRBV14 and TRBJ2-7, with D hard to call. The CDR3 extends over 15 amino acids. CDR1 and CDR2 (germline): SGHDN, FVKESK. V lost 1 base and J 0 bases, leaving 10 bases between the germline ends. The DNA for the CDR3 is TGTGCCAGCAGCCAAGTTACGGAGAGCTCCTACGAGCAGTACTTC. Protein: CASSQVTESSYEQYF. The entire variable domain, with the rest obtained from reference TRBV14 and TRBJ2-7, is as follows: EAGVTQFPSHSVIEKGQTVTLRCDPISGHDNLYWYRRVMGKEIKFLLHFVKESKQDESGMPNNRFLAERTGGTYSTLKVQPAELEDSGVYFCASSQVTESSYEQYFGPGTRLTVT.

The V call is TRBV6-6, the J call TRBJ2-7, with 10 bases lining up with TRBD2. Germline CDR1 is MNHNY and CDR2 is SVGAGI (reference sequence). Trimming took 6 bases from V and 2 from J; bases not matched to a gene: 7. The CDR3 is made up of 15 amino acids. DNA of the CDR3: TGTGCCAGCAGGGATAGCGGGAGGTACACCTACGAGCAGTACTTC. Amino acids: CASRDSGRYTYEQYF.

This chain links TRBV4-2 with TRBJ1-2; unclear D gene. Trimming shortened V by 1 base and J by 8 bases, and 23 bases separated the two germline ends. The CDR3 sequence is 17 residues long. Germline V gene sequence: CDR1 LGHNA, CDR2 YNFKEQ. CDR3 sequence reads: CASSQVKESRAFYGYTF. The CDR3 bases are TGTGCCAGCAGCCAAGTTAAGGAGAGCAGAGCCTTTTACGGCTACACCTTC.

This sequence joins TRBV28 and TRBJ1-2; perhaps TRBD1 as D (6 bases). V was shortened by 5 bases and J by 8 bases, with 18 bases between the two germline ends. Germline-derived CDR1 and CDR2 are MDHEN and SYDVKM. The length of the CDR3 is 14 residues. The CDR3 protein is CASSPQGLIYGYTF. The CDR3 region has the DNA TGTGCCAGCAGTCCCCAGGGGCTTATCTACGGCTACACCTTC.

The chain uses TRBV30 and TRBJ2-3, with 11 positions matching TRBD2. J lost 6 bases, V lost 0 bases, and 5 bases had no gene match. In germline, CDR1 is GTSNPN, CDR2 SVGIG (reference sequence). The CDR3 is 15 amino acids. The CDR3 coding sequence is TGTGCCTGGAGTGTACTGGCTAGCGGGAGGGATACGCAGTATTTT. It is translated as CAWSVLASGRDTQYF. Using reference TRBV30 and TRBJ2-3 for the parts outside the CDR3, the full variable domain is SQTIHQWPATLVQPVGSPLSLECTVEGTSNPNLYWYRQAAGRGLQLLFYSVGIGQISSEVPQNLSASRPQDRQFILSSKKLLLSDSGFYLCAWSVLASGRDTQYFGPGTRLTVL.

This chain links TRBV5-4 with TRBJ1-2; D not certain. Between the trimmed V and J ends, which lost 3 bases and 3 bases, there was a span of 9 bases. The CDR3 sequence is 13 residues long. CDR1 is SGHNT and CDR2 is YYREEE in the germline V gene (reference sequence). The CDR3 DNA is TGTGCCAGCAGCTCTCGGGAATACTATGGCTACACCTTC. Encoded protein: CASSSREYYGYTF.

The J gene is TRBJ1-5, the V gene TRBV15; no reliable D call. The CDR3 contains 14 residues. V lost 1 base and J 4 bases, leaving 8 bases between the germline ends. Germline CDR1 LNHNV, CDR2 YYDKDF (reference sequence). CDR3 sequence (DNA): TGTGCCACCAGCAGAGGGCAGGAAAATCAGCCCCAGCATTTT. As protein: CATSRGQENQPQHF.

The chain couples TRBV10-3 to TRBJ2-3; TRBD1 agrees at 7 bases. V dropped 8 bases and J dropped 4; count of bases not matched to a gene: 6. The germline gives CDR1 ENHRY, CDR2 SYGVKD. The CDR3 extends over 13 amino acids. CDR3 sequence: CAISSQGADTQYF. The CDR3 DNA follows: TGTGCCATCTCTAGCCAGGGGGCAGATACGCAGTATTTT.

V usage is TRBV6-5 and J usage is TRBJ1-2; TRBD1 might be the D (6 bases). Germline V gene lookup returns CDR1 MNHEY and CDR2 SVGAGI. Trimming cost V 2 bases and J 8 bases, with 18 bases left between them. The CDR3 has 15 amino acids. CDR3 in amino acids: CASSYGGARELGYTF. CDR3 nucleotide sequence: TGTGCCAGCAGTTACGGGGGGGCTCGAGAGCTAGGCTACACCTTC.

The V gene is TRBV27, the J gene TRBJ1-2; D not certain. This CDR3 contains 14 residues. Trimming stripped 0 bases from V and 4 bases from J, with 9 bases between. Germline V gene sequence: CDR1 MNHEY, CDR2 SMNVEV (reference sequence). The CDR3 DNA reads TGTGCCAGCAGTTTATCGATCAGTTTCTATGGCTACACCTTC. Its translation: CASSLSISFYGYTF.

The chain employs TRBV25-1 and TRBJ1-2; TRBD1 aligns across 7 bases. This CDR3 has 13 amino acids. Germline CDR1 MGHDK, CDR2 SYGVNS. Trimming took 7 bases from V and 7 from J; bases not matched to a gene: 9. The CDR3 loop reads CASTPGGWAGYTF. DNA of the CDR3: TGTGCCAGCACCCCAGGGGGTTGGGCTGGCTACACCTTC.

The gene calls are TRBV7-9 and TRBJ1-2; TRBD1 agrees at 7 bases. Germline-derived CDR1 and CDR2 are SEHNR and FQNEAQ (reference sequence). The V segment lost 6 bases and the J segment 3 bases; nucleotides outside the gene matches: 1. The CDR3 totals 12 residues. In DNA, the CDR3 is TGTGCCAGCAGTACAGGGGACTATGGCTACACCTTC. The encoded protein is CASSTGDYGYTF. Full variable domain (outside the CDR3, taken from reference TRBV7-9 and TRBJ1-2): DTGVSQNPRHKITKRGQNVTFRCDPISEHNRLYWYRQTLGQGPEFLTYFQNEAQLEKSRLLSDRFSAERPKGSFSTLEIQRTEQGDSAMYLCASSTGDYGYTFGSGTRLTVV.

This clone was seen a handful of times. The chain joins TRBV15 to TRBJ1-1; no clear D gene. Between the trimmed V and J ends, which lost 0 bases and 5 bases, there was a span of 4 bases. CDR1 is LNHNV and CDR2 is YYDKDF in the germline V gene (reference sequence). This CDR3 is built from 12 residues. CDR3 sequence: CATSRDPTEAFF. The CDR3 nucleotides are TGTGCCACCAGCAGAGATCCAACTGAAGCTTTCTTT.

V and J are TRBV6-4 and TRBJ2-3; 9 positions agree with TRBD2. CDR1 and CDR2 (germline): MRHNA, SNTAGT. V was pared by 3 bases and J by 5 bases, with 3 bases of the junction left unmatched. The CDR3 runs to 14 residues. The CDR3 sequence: CASSDAGGRDTQYF. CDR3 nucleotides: TGTGCCAGCAGTGATGCGGGAGGGCGAGATACGCAGTATTTT.